This TCR beta chain was profiled in a study of blood T cell repertoires in COVID-19. On the study more broadly: Sample material is recorded as cDNA or gDNA derived from T cells, B-cell-depleted T cells, or PBMCs.

The length of the CDR3 is 13 residues. The germline CDR1 and CDR2 sequences are MNHEY and SMNVEV (reference sequence). The V segment lost 3 bases and the J segment 8 bases; nucleotides outside the gene matches: 4. Self-reported history from a screening survey and questionnaire set each donor's cohort. Libraries were prepared by immunoSEQ multiplex PCR; TCRdb keeps only in-frame clonotypes and omits some of them. The sample has roughly 220,000 clones, around 87% seen once; the top ten hold 3.5%. The chain is built from TRBV27 and TRBJ1-2, with 9 bases that match TRBD1. This TCR came from a woman aged 18 to 35 in a cohort exposed to, infected with or recovered from COVID-19 (not recorded which). What was sequenced was PBMCs or T cells enriched from blood (not recorded which). As DNA, the CDR3 is TGTGCCAGCAGTTTCTCGGACAGGGGAGGCTACACCTTC. Protein sequence: CASSFSDRGGYTF.